Following are 8 T cell receptor beta chains from one sample sequenced in a study of blood T cell repertoires in COVID-19. Some clones are missing from TCRdb's copy, which holds only in-frame ones; the method was immunoSEQ multiplex PCR. The sample has fewer than 120,000 clones; almost 80% are singletons. Sequencing was done on a sample of peripheral blood. These receptors were obtained from a woman older than 75 with active or convalescent COVID-19.

DNA for the CDR3: TGTGCCAGCAGCCAAGGTTCGAGGACAGGGGGCACGTCGTCCGGGAGCACTGAAGCTTTCTTT. Translation: CASSQGSRTGGTSSGSTEAFF. V usage is TRBV3-1 (or the pseudogene TRBV3-2) and J usage is TRBJ1-1; TRBD1 agrees at 11 bases. Germline assignment: CDR1 LGHDT and CDR2 YNNKEL (reference sequence). This CDR3 spans 21 amino acids. J lost 4 bases, V lost 1 base, and 20 bases had no gene match.

J is TRBJ2-1 and V is TRBV6-4; 8 bases map to TRBD2. Germline CDR1 and CDR2: MRHNA and SNTAGT. The CDR3 sequence is 14 residues long. J lost 7 bases, V lost 3 bases, and 5 bases had no gene match. The CDR3 reads CASSEGREVNEQFF. As DNA, the CDR3 is TGTGCCAGCAGTGAAGGGCGGGAGGTTAATGAGCAGTTCTTC.

The V gene is TRBV5-4, the J gene TRBJ1-2; 9 bases map to TRBD1. CDR3 length equals 17 residues. Trimming removed 3 bases from V and 5 bases from J; junction bases left unmatched: 14. Germline assignment: CDR1 SGHNT and CDR2 YYREEE (reference sequence). This chain's CDR3 is CASSWGLLTGGKYGYTF. The CDR3 DNA reads TGTGCCAGCAGCTGGGGGTTATTAACAGGGGGCAAGTATGGCTACACCTTC.

The chain uses TRBV4-1 and TRBJ1-6, with a possible D match to TRBD1 (5 bases). The CDR3 totals 14 residues. From germline, CDR1 is MGHRA and CDR2 YSYEKL. The V end was cut by 1 base, the J end by 6 bases, with 7 bases between. CDR3 DNA sequence: TGCGCCAGCAGCCAAGGGACAAGTAATTCACCCCTCCACTTT. Its protein is CASSQGTSNSPLHF.

This clone was counted a few times. The CDR3 spells CASSFQQANTEAFF. CDR3 sequence (DNA): TGTGCCAGCAGTTTCCAGCAGGCGAACACTGAAGCTTTCTTT. J is TRBJ1-1 and V is TRBV7-9, with D unresolved. The germline V gene has CDR1 SEHNR and CDR2 FQNEAQ (reference sequence). The CDR3 sequence is 14 residues long. V was shortened by 6 bases and J by 1 base, with 12 bases between the two germline ends. Looking up the rest from reference TRBV7-9 and TRBJ1-1 gives the full variable domain: DTGVSQNPRHKITKRGQNVTFRCDPISEHNRLYWYRQTLGQGPEFLTYFQNEAQLEKSRLLSDRFSAERPKGSFSTLEIQRTEQGDSAMYLCASSFQQANTEAFFGQGTRLTVV.

The gene calls are TRBV19 and TRBJ2-3; a weak D match, TRBD1 (5 bases). V was trimmed by 6 bases and J by 8 bases, leaving 9 bases between them. Germline loops: CDR1 LNHDA, CDR2 SQIVND (reference sequence). This CDR3 is 11 amino acids long. The CDR3 bases are TGTGCCAGTAGAGGGGCAGCTACGCAGTATTTT. This codes for CASRGAATQYF.

The rearrangement links TRBV3-1 (or the pseudogene TRBV3-2) to TRBJ1-5; the match to TRBD1 covers 9 bases. V dropped 3 bases and J dropped 0; count of bases not matched to a gene: 12. The CDR3 sequence is 19 residues long. Germline V lookup: CDR1 LGHDT, CDR2 YNNKEL (reference sequence). The CDR3 nucleotides read TGTGCCAGCAGCCACACTACGGGACAGGGACCCTATAGCAATCAGCCCCAGCATTTT. Its translation is CASSHTTGQGPYSNQPQHF.

In DNA form, the CDR3 reads TGTGCCAGCAGCTTGCTTCTGAGACAGGGGAACAATGAGCAGTTCTTC. This encodes CASSLLLRQGNNEQFF. This sequence joins TRBV5-6 and TRBJ2-1, with 8 bases matching TRBD1. Germline V CDR1 and CDR2: SGHDT, YYEEEE. This CDR3 is built from 16 residues. V shed 1 base and J 5 bases; nucleotides not matched to a gene: 8.